Listed here are 18 T cell receptor beta chains from one sample, sequenced in a study of T cells in Graves' hyperthyroidism and ophthalmopathy. RNA transcripts were the template for amplifying TCR beta CDR3 regions. The HTBI primer set was used in a first-round RT-PCR of the TCR CDR3. TCRdb re-derived calls from the multiplex PCR reads in MiXCR, one entry per CDR3 protein. Here the sample spans 380,000 or so distinct CDR3 sequences, about a fifth being singletons. Sequenced input: blood. The receptor set was obtained from a young woman with Graves' hyperthyroidism.

This clonotype was counted ten times or more. The CDR3 is CASSLYFKWSSYEQYF. The CDR3 bases are TGTGCCAGCAGTTTATATTTCAAATGGTCTTCTTACGAGCAGTACTTC. This chain uses TRBV6-5 with TRBJ2-7; D gene uncertain. Germline lookup yields CDR1 MNHEY and CDR2 SVGAGI. This CDR3 has 16 residues. Deletions cut 4 bases from V and 4 bases from J, with 20 bases between.

This clonotype was seen a handful of times. The chain links TRBV4-1 to TRBJ2-4; TRBD2 matches 15 bases. The CDR3 contains 21 residues. V shed 4 bases, J shed 0 bases, and the junction held 13 bases outside the gene matches. Germline V gene sequence: CDR1 MGHRA, CDR2 YSYEKL. CDR3 sequence (DNA): TGCGCCAGCAGCCGATTTGGACTAGCGGGGGGGCTAGGGATAGCCAAAAACATTCAGTACTTC. Translation: CASSRFGLAGGLGIAKNIQYF.

This clonotype came up many times. J is TRBJ2-5 and V is TRBV5-1, with 8 bases matching TRBD2. The CDR3 covers 16 residues. Germline values: CDR1 SGHRS, CDR2 YFSETQ. J lost 1 base, V lost 0 bases, and 5 bases had no gene match. The CDR3 DNA sequence: TGCGCCAGCAGCTTGGAGGGCGGGGGGCCCCAAGAGACCCAGTACTTC. It is translated as CASSLEGGGPQETQYF. Full variable domain (missing parts from reference TRBV5-1 and TRBJ2-5): KAGVTQTPRYLIKTRGQQVTLSCSPISGHRSVSWYQQTPGQGLQFLFEYFSETQRNKGNFPGRFSGRQFSNSRSEMNVSTLELGDSALYLCASSLEGGGPQETQYFGPGTRLLVL.

The gene calls are TRBV20-1 and TRBJ2-7; the match to TRBD1 covers 12 bases. Germline V CDR1 and CDR2: DFQATT, SNEGSKA (reference sequence). This CDR3 contains 14 residues. V shed 0 bases and J 7 bases; nucleotides not matched to a gene: 4. In nucleotides, the CDR3 is TGCAGTGCTAGAGAGGGACAGGGGGCGTTTGAGCAGTACTTC. This sequence encodes CSAREGQGAFEQYF.

The rearrangement uses TRBV4-2 and TRBJ1-1; D is undetermined. The germline V gene encodes CDR1 LGHNA and CDR2 YNFKEQ. The CDR3 spans 16 residues. Trimming pared 1 base from V and 0 bases from J, leaving 12 bases between. Written as DNA, the CDR3 is TGTGCCAGCAGCCAAGCGGAAGCCCAAATGAACACTGAAGCTTTCTTT. Translation gives CASSQAEAQMNTEAFF.

V and J are TRBV4-2 and TRBJ2-5; D is perhaps TRBD1 or TRBD2 (5 bases each). The V gene lost 0 bases and the J gene lost 5 bases, with 16 bases spanning the gap. CDR1 is LGHNA and CDR2 is YNFKEQ in the germline V gene. The CDR3 runs to 16 residues. CDR3 loop: CASSQDVTRGVETQYF. In nucleotides, the CDR3 is TGTGCCAGCAGCCAAGATGTGACGAGGGGCGTGGAGACCCAGTACTTC.

This sequence joins TRBV12-3 or TRBV12-4 and TRBJ1-1; tentative D call: TRBD1 (6 bases). V gave up 6 bases and J gave up 1 base, with 12 bases separating them. There are 14 residues in the CDR3. Here the CDR3 reads CASSLDSKNTEAFF. Written as DNA, the CDR3 is TGTGCCAGCAGCCTGGACAGCAAGAACACTGAAGCTTTCTTT.

About this clonotype itself: A much larger clone differs from this one at a single base, so this may be a read error. V and J are TRBV19 and TRBJ1-1; D possibly corresponds to TRBD1 (5 bases). Looked up from germline, CDR1 is LNHDA and CDR2 is SQIVND (reference sequence). This CDR3 comprises 15 residues. The chain's CDR3 is CASRASEGVNSEAFF. The CDR3 DNA reads TGTGCCAGTAGAGCATCTGAAGGGGTGAACTCTGAAGCTTTCTTT.

The rearrangement uses TRBV27 and TRBJ1-1; no firm D call. The germline V and J ends were trimmed by 4 bases and 1 base, with 7 bases remaining between them. The germline CDR1 and CDR2 sequences are MNHEY and SMNVEV (reference sequence). The CDR3 length is 13 residues. The CDR3 DNA follows: TGTGCCAGCAGTTGGATTTCGAACACTGAAGCTTTCTTT. It specifies CASSWISNTEAFF.

This clonotype was seen many times. J is TRBJ2-2 and V is TRBV18; 8 positions match TRBD2. Per the germline V gene, CDR1 is KGHSH and CDR2 is LQKENI. Unmatched junction bases numbered 6, after V lost 6 bases and J lost 0 bases. The CDR3 has 16 amino acids. The CDR3 reads CASSRSGGTNTGELFF. In DNA, the CDR3 is TGTGCCAGCTCCCGGAGCGGGGGAACGAACACCGGGGAGCTGTTTTTT. Full variable domain (outside the CDR3, taken from reference TRBV18 and TRBJ2-2): NAGVMQNPRHLVRRRGQEARLRCSPMKGHSHVYWYRQLPEEGLKFMVYLQKENIIDESGMPKERFSAEFPKEGPSILRIQQVVRGDSAAYFCASSRSGGTNTGELFFGEGSRLTVL.

At least ten counts were recorded for this clonotype. V and J are TRBV27 and TRBJ2-7, with D hard to call. Trimming stripped 8 bases from V and 2 bases from J, with 13 bases between. This CDR3 contains 13 residues. Germline assignment: CDR1 MNHEY and CDR2 SMNVEV (reference sequence). CDR3 nucleotide sequence: TGTGCCAGCGCAGTCCGTCAGCCCTACGAGCAGTACTTC. Its translation: CASAVRQPYEQYF.

In this sample, this clonotype turned up many times. V and J are TRBV6-1 and TRBJ1-1; D not resolved. Germline V gene sequence: CDR1 MNHNS, CDR2 SASEGT. Trimming stripped 5 bases from V and 8 bases from J, with 21 bases between. This CDR3 region has 15 residues. The chain's CDR3 is CASSITAWGGGEAFF. In DNA, the CDR3 is TGTGCCAGCAGTATAACCGCGTGGGGTGGCGGAGAAGCTTTCTTT.

This clonotype was found a few times. The chain employs TRBV3-1 and TRBJ2-7, with 7 bases that match TRBD2. The germline V gene has CDR1 LGHDT and CDR2 YNNKEL (reference sequence). The V and J ends lost 1 base and 2 bases, in that order; junction bases with no gene match: 11. The CDR3 runs 17 residues. CDR3 sequence: CASSQGVFGGSAYEQYF. Written as DNA, the CDR3 is TGTGCCAGCAGCCAAGGTGTTTTCGGGGGGAGCGCCTACGAGCAGTACTTC.

This clonotype appeared many times. The genes are TRBV6-5 and TRBJ1-1; tentatively, D is TRBD1 (5 bases). The V end was cut by 1 base, the J end by 3 bases, with 15 bases between. This CDR3 region has 16 residues. Germline lookup yields CDR1 MNHEY and CDR2 SVGAGI. As DNA, the CDR3 is TGTGCCAGCAGTTACTTCCCAGGGAACCGGGACACTGAAGCTTTCTTT. It is translated as CASSYFPGNRDTEAFF.

This clonotype was picked up many times. V usage is TRBV3-1 and J usage is TRBJ1-1; 11 bases map to TRBD1. This CDR3 is 12 amino acids long. The V gene's germline CDR1 is LGHDT and CDR2 YNNKEL (reference sequence). The J segment lost 11 bases and the V segment lost 3 bases, leaving 2 bases of the junction unmatched. CDR3 bases: TGTGCCAGCAGCCAGGGGACAGGGGGTGCTTTCTTT. Encoded protein: CASSQGTGGAFF.

V and J are TRBV11-2 and TRBJ2-7; TRBD2 matches at 10 bases. The CDR3 spans 15 residues. Germline CDR1 is SGHAT and CDR2 is FQNNGV. V shed 2 bases and J 6 bases; nucleotides not matched to a gene: 7. In DNA, the CDR3 is TGTGCCAGCAGCTTATGGCCGGGACTAGCGCGCGAGCAGTACTTC. Residues: CASSLWPGLAREQYF.

This clonotype was observed at least ten times. CDR3 nucleotide sequence: TGTGCCAGCAGTGTCCGGGACTACGTAATGAATACGCAGTATTTT. Translating it yields CASSVRDYVMNTQYF. The V and J genes are TRBV12-3 or TRBV12-4 and TRBJ2-3; 7 bases fit TRBD2. V lost 5 bases and J lost 7; bases outside the gene matches: 12. The CDR3 is made up of 15 amino acids.

This clonotype was seen a few times. The chain links TRBV19 to TRBJ2-7, with 7 bases fitting TRBD1. The junction had 8 bases not matched to a gene; V was cut back by 5 bases and J by 4 bases. Germline CDR1 is LNHDA and CDR2 is SQIVND (reference sequence). This CDR3 is 14 amino acids long. The CDR3 loop is CASSYPDRRYEQYF. CDR3 nucleotide sequence: TGTGCCAGTAGTTACCCGGACAGGAGATACGAGCAGTACTTC.